The TCR beta chain under discussion was sequenced for a study of neurological immune-mediated disorders. This clonotype was seen ten or more times. Its antigen is currently unknown. Findings of the study overall: Phylogenetically, 18 of 34 multiple sclerosis patients' repertoires fell into one related-CDR3 cluster, a possible signature.

The CDR3 runs 15 residues. V trimming: 4 bases; J trimming: 9 bases; junction bases outside the gene matches: 6. Germline CDR1 reads SGHRS; CDR2 reads YFSETQ. Synthesis of cDNA was accomplished via 5'RACE employing 10-nucleotide random UMIs. In TCRdb, the 5' RACE reads were re-called with MiXCR into one record per CDR3 protein. The sample has about 59,000 distinct CDR3 sequences, roughly 3.3% seen once. The sequence derives from a woman aged 25 to 39 with multiple sclerosis. Material for sequencing was PBMCs. V and J are TRBV5-1 and TRBJ2-1; TRBD2 matches at 14 bases. CDR3 in amino acids: CASSIGTSGRGEQFF. DNA of the CDR3: TGCGCCAGCAGCATCGGGACTAGCGGGAGAGGTGAGCAGTTCTTC. Based on the CDR3 plus reference TRBV5-1 and TRBJ2-1, the full variable domain is KAGVTQTPRYLIKTRGQQVTLSCSPISGHRSVSWYQQTPGQGLQFLFEYFSETQRNKGNFPGRFSGRQFSNSRSEMNVSTLELGDSALYLCASSIGTSGRGEQFFGPGTRLTVL.